This T cell receptor beta chain was profiled in a study of beta chain features in type 1 diabetes. This clone appeared a few times. Its antigen remains unidentified. V was cut by 5 bases and J by 0 bases, with 11 bases left in between. The CDR3 covers 15 residues. Per germline, CDR1 SGHTA and CDR2 FQGTGA. Expressed TCRB transcripts got sequenced, as all isolated RNA was reverse transcribed. The table came from immunoSEQ multiplex PCR; TCRdb's copy has only in-frame clones and leaves some out. The profile covers approximately 44,000 clones, with approximately 70% appearing a single time and around 2.1% taken by the ten largest. General observations from the study: All four CD4+ subsets of Type 1 diabetes patients contained TCRB CDR3s that were moderately but significantly shorter. VDJ junctions sequenced from type 1 diabetes patients showed fewer insertions and more deletions.

The sample taken for sequencing was Tregs from blood. The TCR comes from a woman between 18 and 29 years old with type 1 diabetes. V and J are TRBV7-3 and TRBJ2-1; D is possibly TRBD2 (5 bases). Written as DNA, the CDR3 is TGTGCCAGCAGCCCCGGGAAGAGCTCCTACAATGAGCAGTTCTTC. Amino acid sequence: CASSPGKSSYNEQFF.